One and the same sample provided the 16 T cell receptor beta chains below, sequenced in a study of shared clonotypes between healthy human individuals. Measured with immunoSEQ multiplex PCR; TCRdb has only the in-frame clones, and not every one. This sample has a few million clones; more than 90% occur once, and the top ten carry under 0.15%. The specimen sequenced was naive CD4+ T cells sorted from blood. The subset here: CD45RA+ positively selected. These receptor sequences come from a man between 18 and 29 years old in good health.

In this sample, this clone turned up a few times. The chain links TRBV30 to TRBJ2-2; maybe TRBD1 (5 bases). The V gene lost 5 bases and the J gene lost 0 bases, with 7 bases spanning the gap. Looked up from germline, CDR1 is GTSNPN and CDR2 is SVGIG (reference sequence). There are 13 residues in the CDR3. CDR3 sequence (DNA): TGTGCCTGGGGACACGCGAACACCGGGGAGCTGTTTTTT. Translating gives CAWGHANTGELFF.

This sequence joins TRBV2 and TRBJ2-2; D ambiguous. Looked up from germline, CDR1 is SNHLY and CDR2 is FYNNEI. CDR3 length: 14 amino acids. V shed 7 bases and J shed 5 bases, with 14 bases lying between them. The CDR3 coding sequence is TGTGCCAGCACTCCTTTCTCTAGTACCGGGGAGCTGTTTTTT. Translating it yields CASTPFSSTGELFF.

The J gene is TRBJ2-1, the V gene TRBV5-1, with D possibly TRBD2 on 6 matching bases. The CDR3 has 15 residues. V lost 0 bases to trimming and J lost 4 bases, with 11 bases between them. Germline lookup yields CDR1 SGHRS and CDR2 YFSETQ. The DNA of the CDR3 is TGCGCCAGCAGCTTGGTGGGGGAGGCTTACAATGAGCAGTTCTTC. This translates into CASSLVGEAYNEQFF.

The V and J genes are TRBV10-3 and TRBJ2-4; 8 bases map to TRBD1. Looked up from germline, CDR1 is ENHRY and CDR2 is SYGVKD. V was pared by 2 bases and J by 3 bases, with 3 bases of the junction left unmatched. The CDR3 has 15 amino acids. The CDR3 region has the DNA TGTGCCATCAGTGAGGCTACAGGGGGCAAAAACATTCAGTACTTC. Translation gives CAISEATGGKNIQYF.

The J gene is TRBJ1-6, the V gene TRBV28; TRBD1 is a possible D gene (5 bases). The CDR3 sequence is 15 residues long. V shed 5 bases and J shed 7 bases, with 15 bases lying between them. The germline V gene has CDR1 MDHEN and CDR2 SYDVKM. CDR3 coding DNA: TGTGCCAGCAGTAATTCGGGACCGCGCAATTCACCCCTCCACTTT. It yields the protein CASSNSGPRNSPLHF.

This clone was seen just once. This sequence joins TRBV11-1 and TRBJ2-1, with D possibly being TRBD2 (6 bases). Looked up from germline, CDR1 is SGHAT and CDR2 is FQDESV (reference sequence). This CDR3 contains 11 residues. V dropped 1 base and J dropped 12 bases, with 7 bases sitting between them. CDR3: CASSLGTMQFF. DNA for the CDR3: TGTGCCAGCAGCTTAGGGACTATGCAGTTCTTC.

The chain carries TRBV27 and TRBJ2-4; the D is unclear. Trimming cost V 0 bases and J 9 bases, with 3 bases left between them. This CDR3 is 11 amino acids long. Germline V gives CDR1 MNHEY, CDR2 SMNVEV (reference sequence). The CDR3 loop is CASSLSGIQYF. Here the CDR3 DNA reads TGTGCCAGCAGTTTATCAGGCATTCAGTACTTC.

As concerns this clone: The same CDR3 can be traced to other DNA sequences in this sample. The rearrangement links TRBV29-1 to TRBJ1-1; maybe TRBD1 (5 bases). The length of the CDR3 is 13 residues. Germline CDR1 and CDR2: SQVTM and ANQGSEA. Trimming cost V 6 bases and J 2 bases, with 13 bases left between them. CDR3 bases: TGCAGCGTATCGGGACGACTTAACACTGAAGCTTTCTTT. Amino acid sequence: CSVSGRLNTEAFF.

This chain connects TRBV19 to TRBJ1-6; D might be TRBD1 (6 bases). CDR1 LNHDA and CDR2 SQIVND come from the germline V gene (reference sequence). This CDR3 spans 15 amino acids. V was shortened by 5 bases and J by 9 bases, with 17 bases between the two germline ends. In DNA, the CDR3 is TGTGCCAGTAGTGCCAACAGGGACGGGAGTTCACCCCTCCACTTT. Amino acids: CASSANRDGSSPLHF.

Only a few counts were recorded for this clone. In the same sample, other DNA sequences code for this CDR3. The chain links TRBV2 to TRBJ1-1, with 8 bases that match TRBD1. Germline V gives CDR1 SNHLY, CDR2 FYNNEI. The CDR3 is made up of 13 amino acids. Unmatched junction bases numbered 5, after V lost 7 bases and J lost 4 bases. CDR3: CASTGQGGTEAFF. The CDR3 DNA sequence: TGTGCCAGCACCGGACAGGGAGGCACTGAAGCTTTCTTT.

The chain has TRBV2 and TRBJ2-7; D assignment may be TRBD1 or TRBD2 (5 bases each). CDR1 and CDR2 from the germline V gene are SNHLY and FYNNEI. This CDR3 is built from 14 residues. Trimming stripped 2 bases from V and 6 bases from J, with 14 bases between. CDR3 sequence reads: CASSEQGLAGEQYF. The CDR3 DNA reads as TGTGCCAGCAGTGAACAGGGCCTCGCGGGCGAGCAGTACTTC.

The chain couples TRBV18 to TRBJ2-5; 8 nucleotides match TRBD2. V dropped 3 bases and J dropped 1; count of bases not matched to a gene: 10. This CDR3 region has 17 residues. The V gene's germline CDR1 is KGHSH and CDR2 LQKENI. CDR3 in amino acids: CASSPPRVAGSQETQYF. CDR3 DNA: TGTGCCAGCTCACCTCCGAGGGTAGCGGGGTCCCAAGAGACCCAGTACTTC. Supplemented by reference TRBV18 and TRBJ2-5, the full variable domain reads NAGVMQNPRHLVRRRGQEARLRCSPMKGHSHVYWYRQLPEEGLKFMVYLQKENIIDESGMPKERFSAEFPKEGPSILRIQQVVRGDSAAYFCASSPPRVAGSQETQYFGPGTRLLVL.

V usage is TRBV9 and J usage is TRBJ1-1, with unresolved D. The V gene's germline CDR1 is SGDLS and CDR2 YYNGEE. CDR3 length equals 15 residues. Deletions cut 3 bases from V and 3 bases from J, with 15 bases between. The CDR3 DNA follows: TGTGCCAGCAGCGCAGAAGCGGGCGGGGACACTGAAGCTTTCTTT. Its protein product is CASSAEAGGDTEAFF.

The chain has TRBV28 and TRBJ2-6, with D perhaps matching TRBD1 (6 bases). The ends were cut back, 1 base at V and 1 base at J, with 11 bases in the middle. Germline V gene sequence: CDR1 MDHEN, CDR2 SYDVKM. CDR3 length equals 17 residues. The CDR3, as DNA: TGTGCCAGCAGTTTATTCACAGGGCTATCTGGGGCCAACGTCCTGACTTTC. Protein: CASSLFTGLSGANVLTF.

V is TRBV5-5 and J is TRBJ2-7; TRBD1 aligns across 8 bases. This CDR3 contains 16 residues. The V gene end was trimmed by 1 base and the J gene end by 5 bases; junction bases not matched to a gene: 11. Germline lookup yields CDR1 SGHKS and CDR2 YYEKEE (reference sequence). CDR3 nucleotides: TGTGCCAGCAGCTTGTTTGGGGCAGGGGGCCCCAACGAGCAGTACTTC. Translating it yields CASSLFGAGGPNEQYF.

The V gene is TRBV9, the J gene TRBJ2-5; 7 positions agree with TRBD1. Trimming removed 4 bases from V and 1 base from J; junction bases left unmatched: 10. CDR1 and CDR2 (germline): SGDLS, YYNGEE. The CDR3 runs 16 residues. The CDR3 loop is CASSPQVSGGQETQYF. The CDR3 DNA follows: TGTGCCAGCAGCCCGCAGGTCTCAGGGGGCCAAGAGACCCAGTACTTC.